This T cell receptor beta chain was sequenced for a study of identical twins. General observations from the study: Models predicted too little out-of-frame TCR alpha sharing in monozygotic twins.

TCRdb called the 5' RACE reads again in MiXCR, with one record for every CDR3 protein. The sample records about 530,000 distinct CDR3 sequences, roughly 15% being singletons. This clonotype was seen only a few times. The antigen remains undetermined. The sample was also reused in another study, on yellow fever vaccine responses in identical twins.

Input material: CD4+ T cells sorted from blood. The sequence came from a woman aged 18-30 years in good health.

The CDR3 nucleotides are TGTGCCAGCACAGTCGTCGAGGCCACCGGGGAGCTGTTTTTT. This sequence encodes CASTVVEATGELFF. This chain joins TRBV2 and TRBJ2-2; D is ambiguous. The V gene's germline CDR1 is SNHLY and CDR2 FYNNEI. The CDR3 has 14 amino acids. Trimming pared 7 bases from V and 4 bases from J, leaving 13 bases between.